This record concerns one TCR beta chain sequence. Its cognate antigen has yet to be identified. A read error may explain this, as a much larger clone is one base away. The data originate from a study of molecular identifiers for immune sequencing clone quantification (dated by TCRdb to the late 2010s). For the wider study: For a replicate experiment, RNA from around 20,000 or 100,000 naive CD8 T cells was divided into five aliquots, of which four were sequenced. The study was a methods study using CD8 T cells to benchmark molecular-identifier clustering-based TCR repertoire sequencing (MIDCIRS) and TCR RNA copy counting.

Results the study describes overall, beyond this receptor: Identical TCR molecules sharing a barcode could cause highly expanded clone sizes to be underestimated. In CMV-specific effector cells, clones with more than 20 RNA copies accounted for over 97% of molecules, whereas in naive cells such clones accounted for under 1%. Naive libraries contained spiked-in Jurkat TCR RNA (10 copies' worth), which is not part of the donor repertoire. Approximately 3.1 recovered TCR RNA copies per cell were obtained by modeling, versus about 9 by digital PCR, implying a capture efficiency of about 30%. Even against a background of 750,000 to 1,000,000 naive CD8 T cells, spiked-in Jurkat TCR RNA amounting to a single cell's worth was reported to be detectable. Without barcode sub-clustering, chimeric consensus sequences inflated TCR diversity; chimeras reached as high as 47%.

CDR1 SQVTM and CDR2 ANQGSEA are derived from the germline V gene. From the cysteine through the phenylalanine, the CDR3 covers 12 amino acids. The kept DNA is CDR3 alone, 36 bases in frame from the first base. Naive CD8 T cell libraries were made from about 20,000 to 1,000,000 sorted cells using 10%, 30% or 50% of purified RNA. Naive CD8 T cells were FACS-sorted as CD8+CD4-CCR7+CD45RA+ on a BD FACSAria II into RLT Plus buffer. Nine to eleven TCR copies' worth of Jurkat RNA were spiked into 20,000-1,000,000 naive CD8 T cell samples to test detection sensitivity. CD8 T cells were enriched using RosetteSep CD8+ T Cell Enrichment Cocktail and Ficoll-Paque, and the enriched cells then underwent ACK red cell lysis. The method behind the library was PCR. This sample was sequenced with an Illumina HiSeq 4000. Bulk TCR libraries were prepared as previously described, using TCR primers listed in Table S5. Total RNA was purified with the Qiagen AllPrep DNA/RNA kit. Before any analysis, reads coming from multiple sequencing runs of the same library were combined into one pool. In the authors' own workflow: Only reads with exact TCR constant sequence were kept, trimmed to 150 nt, and grouped by their 12-nt molecular barcodes. Within each barcode group, reads were sub-clustered at a 15% Levenshtein threshold, and quality-weighted consensus sequences were built per RNA molecule. Non-functional sequences were filtered out, along with any lower-count sequence sitting one edit away from another sequence. Based on fitting two negative binomial distributions, any barcode sub-cluster with under 20% of the maximum read count was discarded. Using fastp at Q25 and MiXCR, TCRdb reprocessed the public reads and kept productive beta chains. Merged by CDR3 protein, the rows form single entries marked with the most common genes and DNA. In this record, the V and J calls reflect TCRdb's handling and not the investigators' own analysis. The sample table shows about 320,000 distinct CDR3 sequences, and about a fifth are seen once. The biggest ten clones account for more than 0.8% of the sample.

The chain was built from TRBV29-1 and TRBJ1-2; the D gene lacks a confident call. Material for sequencing was naive CD8+ T cells from blood, with Jurkat cell RNA spiked in. The sample's cell subset or site label, in plain terms: FACS-sorted CD8+CD4-CCR7+CD45RA+ naive T cells. This sequence was found in a human donor in good health. Some libraries in this study had Jurkat cell RNA spiked in. The CDR3 protein is CSAMSKSYGHTF. The nucleotides are TGCAGCGCCATGAGTAAGTCTTATGGCCACACCTTC.